One and the same sample provided the 19 T cell receptor beta chains below, sequenced in a study of CD8 T cells in ankylosing spondylitis. These receptors' antigens are unknown. Findings of the study overall: It appeared that ankylosing spondylitis blood was characterized by a TCR beta motif of about 8 highly homologous variants.

MiXCR, run by TCRdb on the 5' RACE reads, gives a single entry per CDR3 protein. The table shows more than 500,000 distinct CDR3 sequences, with approximately 5.3% occurring only once. The sequencing sample was made of blood, either unsorted or a sorted T cell fraction (not recorded which). These receptors originate from a male donor with ankylosing spondylitis.

V and J are TRBV28 and TRBJ1-6; 10 bases line up with TRBD1. With 5 bases clipped from V and 11 bases from J, the junction kept 9 bases outside the gene matches. Germline CDR1 MDHEN, CDR2 SYDVKM. This CDR3 comprises 15 residues. The CDR3 protein is CASSDRDRGYPPLHF. The CDR3 DNA reads TGTGCCAGCAGTGACCGGGACAGGGGTTACCCACCCCTCCACTTT.

The sample holds many counts of this clonotype. The genes are TRBV6-5 and TRBJ2-1; perhaps TRBD2 as D (5 bases). CDR1 and CDR2 from the germline V gene are MNHEY and SVGAGI. Trimming stripped 4 bases from V and 0 bases from J, with 13 bases between. The CDR3 extends over 16 amino acids. CDR3 in DNA: TGTGCCAGCAGTTCCTTGGTAGGGAGCTCCTACAATGAGCAGTTCTTC. This sequence encodes CASSSLVGSSYNEQFF.

Here the CDR3 reads CASRTGTNSPLHF. As DNA, the CDR3 is TGCGCCAGTAGGACAGGGACCAATTCACCCCTCCACTTT. The V call is TRBV5-1, the J call TRBJ1-6; the match to TRBD1 covers 8 bases. The CDR3 has 13 residues. Per the germline V gene, CDR1 is SGHRS and CDR2 is YFSETQ. V dropped 8 bases and J dropped 7; count of bases not matched to a gene: 5.

CDR3 nucleotides: TGTGCCTGGAGTGTAATGGCCCCGGAGTCTTACAATGAGCAGTTCTTC. Amino acids: CAWSVMAPESYNEQFF. J is TRBJ2-1 and V is TRBV30; D gene uncertain. CDR3 length: 16 amino acids. The germline gives CDR1 GTSNPN, CDR2 SVGIG (reference sequence). Trimming left V 0 bases short and J 4 bases short, with 16 bases between.

This clonotype has at least ten counts. V and J are TRBV12-3 or TRBV12-4 and TRBJ2-2; D remains ambiguous. This CDR3 is 14 amino acids long. The V and J ends lost 3 bases and 6 bases respectively, with 11 bases between them. In DNA, the CDR3 is TGTGCCAGCAGTTTTCGGGTTGCGGCCGGGGAGCTGTTTTTT. Translation gives CASSFRVAAGELFF.

This chain uses TRBV5-1 with TRBJ1-6; 8 bases align to TRBD1. V dropped 1 base and J dropped 6; count of bases not matched to a gene: 3. CDR1 is SGHRS and CDR2 is YFSETQ in the germline V gene. The CDR3 spans 15 residues. Here the CDR3 DNA reads TGCGCCAGCAGCTTGACGACAGGGGTTAATTCACCCCTCCACTTT. Translating gives CASSLTTGVNSPLHF.

The table lists this clonotype with many counts. This chain uses TRBV10-3 with TRBJ2-1; tentative D call: TRBD1 (6 bases). Germline assignment: CDR1 ENHRY and CDR2 SYGVKD. The V end lost 3 bases, the J end lost 3 bases, and 15 bases lay between the germline ends. This CDR3 has 16 residues. The CDR3 DNA sequence: TGTGCCATCAGTGACCCCGGGACACTATACTACAATGAGCAGTTCTTC. Translation: CAISDPGTLYYNEQFF.

This clonotype has more than one count but fewer than ten. The CDR3 nucleotides read TGTGCCAGCTCACCAGGCTACGAGACCCAGTACTTC. Translated, it gives CASSPGYETQYF. This chain uses TRBV18 with TRBJ2-5, with D hard to call. Trimming cost V 2 bases and J 5 bases, with 6 bases left between them. Germline V gene lookup returns CDR1 KGHSH and CDR2 LQKENI. The CDR3 sequence is 12 residues long.

This clonotype was observed at least ten times. CDR3 loop: CSGGYEQYF. The CDR3 nucleotides read TGCAGCGGCGGCTACGAGCAGTACTTC. The chain recombines TRBV20-1 with TRBJ2-7; D gene unclear. Germline V gives CDR1 DFQATT, CDR2 SNEGSKA (reference sequence). CDR3 length equals 9 residues.

This clonotype was recorded at least ten times. The chain couples TRBV24-1 to TRBJ2-3; D possibly corresponds to TRBD2 (5 bases). The CDR3 runs to 16 residues. The V end was cut by 0 bases, the J end by 1 base, with 10 bases between. CDR1 is KGHDR and CDR2 is SFDVKD in the germline V gene. The CDR3 region is CATSDLELGGTDTQYF. CDR3 DNA: TGTGCCACCAGTGATTTGGAACTCGGGGGCACAGATACGCAGTATTTT.

This clonotype was counted at least ten times. V usage is TRBV18 and J usage is TRBJ1-2; TRBD1 aligns across 8 bases. The CDR3 contains 15 residues. The V gene end was trimmed by 3 bases and the J gene end by 4 bases; junction bases not matched to a gene: 7. CDR1 and CDR2 (germline): KGHSH, LQKENI. The CDR3 DNA follows: TGTGCCAGCTCACCCGGGACAGGCTCTTTCTATGGCTACACCTTC. Encoded protein: CASSPGTGSFYGYTF.

This clonotype was counted ten times or more. This rearrangement joins TRBV7-9 to TRBJ1-2; 9 positions agree with TRBD1. Trimming at V came to 5 bases and at J to 8 bases, leaving 6 bases not matched to a gene. Germline values: CDR1 SEHNR, CDR2 FQNEAQ (reference sequence). This CDR3 is 13 amino acids long. The CDR3 region has the DNA TGTGCCAGCAGCGCACAGGGGGCATGGGGCTACACCTTC. This translates into CASSAQGAWGYTF.

There are many counts of this clonotype. The chain is built from TRBV15 and TRBJ1-1; D is undetermined. V shed 0 bases and J shed 3 bases, with 8 bases lying between them. Germline CDR1 LNHNV, CDR2 YYDKDF (reference sequence). The CDR3 contains 14 residues. The CDR3 bases are TGTGCCACCAGCAGAGATCCCTGGTACACTGAAGCTTTCTTT. Translating it yields CATSRDPWYTEAFF.

The sample holds many counts of this clonotype. The J gene is TRBJ2-2, the V gene TRBV7-9, with 7 bases aligning to TRBD2. Per the germline V gene, CDR1 is SEHNR and CDR2 is FQNEAQ (reference sequence). V lost 7 bases, J lost 6 bases, and 11 bases stayed unmatched. The CDR3 has 15 amino acids. In nucleotides, the CDR3 is TGTGCCAGCACCCTCCTGGGGGGGTCGTCCGGGGAGCTGTTTTTT. Translation: CASTLLGGSSGELFF.

This clonotype was counted only a few times. The J gene is TRBJ2-5, the V gene TRBV6-2 or TRBV6-3; possibly TRBD2 for D (6 bases). The V end was cut by 3 bases, the J end by 5 bases, with 16 bases between. Germline CDR1 is MNHEY and CDR2 is SVGEGT. The CDR3 sequence is 15 residues long. CDR3 in amino acids: CASSYPGRGTETQYF. The CDR3 DNA is TGTGCCAGCAGTTATCCGGGACGGGGGACGGAGACCCAGTACTTC.

This clonotype was detected ten times or more. The V call is TRBV5-5, the J call TRBJ2-5, with 10 bases matching TRBD1. The CDR3 covers 16 residues. V lost 5 bases and J lost 2; bases outside the gene matches: 9. Germline V gene data show CDR1 as SGHKS and CDR2 as YYEKEE (reference sequence). The DNA for the CDR3 is TGTGCCAGCAGATGGCCCGGGGACAGGGGACAAGAGACCCAGTACTTC. Translated: CASRWPGDRGQETQYF. The entire variable domain, with the rest obtained from reference TRBV5-5 and TRBJ2-5, is as follows: DAGVTQSPTHLIKTRGQQVTLRCSPISGHKSVSWYQQVLGQGPQFIFQYYEKEERGRGNFPDRFSARQFPNYSSELNVNALLLGDSALYLCASRWPGDRGQETQYFGPGTRLLVL.

This clonotype was recorded at least ten times. A much larger clone lies one base from this, so it may be a read error. The CDR3, as DNA: TGTGCCAGCAGTTTTGGGGGAAGCAAAGGGACCCAGTACTTC. Translating gives CASSFGGSKGTQYF. This chain links TRBV12-3 or TRBV12-4 with TRBJ2-5; either TRBD1 or TRBD2 may fit D (5 bases each). With 3 bases removed from V and 7 bases from J, the gap between germline ends came to 15 bases. The CDR3 extends over 14 amino acids.

This clonotype was recorded at least ten times. The chain links TRBV20-1 to TRBJ2-3; 7 nucleotides match TRBD2. CDR3 length equals 16 residues. V trimming: 2 bases; J trimming: 7 bases; junction bases outside the gene matches: 15. CDR1 is DFQATT and CDR2 is SNEGSKA in the germline V gene (reference sequence). In DNA, the CDR3 is TGCAGTGCTAGAAAGGGAGAGCGGGACCTCCCCAATACGCAGTATTTT. Amino acid sequence: CSARKGERDLPNTQYF.

This clonotype was observed at least ten times. V is TRBV4-3 and J is TRBJ2-7, with D maybe TRBD2 (5 bases). CDR1 and CDR2 (germline): LGHNA, YSLEER. The CDR3 runs 14 residues. Deletions cut 4 bases from V and 7 bases from J, with 17 bases between. The CDR3 spells CASSPLARSSEQYF. The CDR3 DNA follows: TGCGCCAGCAGCCCATTAGCGCGGTCTTCAGAGCAGTACTTC.